This TCR beta chain was retrieved from a study of metastatic and nonmetastatic thyroid tumors. As for the study in general: Repertoires of blood and of tissue (tumor or nodule) from malignant and benign thyroid patients were compared. Points from the study as a whole: Across blood and tumor, TCR beta diversity in malignant thyroid tumors was reportedly significantly higher than in benign nodules.

In the source study's methods: In papillary thyroid cancer, a distant-metastasis classifier was built using CDR3 differences across clinicopathological groups. MiXCR was used by TCRdb to re-call the PCR reads. TCRdb's processing, not the study's, gives the V and J calls here. The sample carries about 70,000 clones, less than 20% recorded once. V was pared by 0 bases and J by 2 bases, with 6 bases between. This CDR3 is 13 amino acids long. Germline V gives CDR1 SGHRS, CDR2 YFSETQ. This clone was counted ten times or more. The antigen remains undetermined. Each patient went into thyroid surgery without having received any treatment.

The clonotype was recovered from a female donor with papillary thyroid cancer or a benign thyroid nodule (not recorded which). Some clones in this sample may be carry-over from other donors' samples. The chain uses TRBV5-1 and TRBJ2-7; D not certain. Sequencing was carried out using blood. This chain's CDR3 is CASSLAPPYEQYF. CDR3 coding DNA: TGCGCCAGCAGCTTGGCCCCACCCTACGAGCAGTACTTC. Combining the CDR3 with reference TRBV5-1 and TRBJ2-7 gives the whole variable domain KAGVTQTPRYLIKTRGQQVTLSCSPISGHRSVSWYQQTPGQGLQFLFEYFSETQRNKGNFPGRFSGRQFSNSRSEMNVSTLELGDSALYLCASSLAPPYEQYFGPGTRLTVT.